The next 25 T cell receptor beta chains were all read from a single sample in a study of shared clonotypes between healthy human individuals. Libraries were prepared by immunoSEQ multiplex PCR; TCRdb keeps only in-frame clonotypes and omits some of them. The data contain some 2 million clones, 85% to 95% of them singletons. The sample was naive CD4+ T cells sorted from blood. The subset: CD45RA+ positively selected. These receptors all stem from a man aged 18 to 35 in good health.

V gene TRBV7-9 combines with J gene TRBJ1-6; D remains ambiguous. There are 17 residues in the CDR3. V was shortened by 7 bases and J by 7 bases, with 23 bases between the two germline ends. Germline CDR1 SEHNR, CDR2 FQNEAQ (reference sequence). The CDR3 reads CASTSPRRAGLNSPLHF. The CDR3 region has the DNA TGTGCCAGCACCTCCCCCCGACGGGCAGGCCTAAATTCACCCCTCCACTTT.

This clone was detected once. The V call is TRBV5-4, the J call TRBJ2-5; 7 bases are a match to TRBD2. The length of the CDR3 is 15 residues. V gave up 2 bases and J gave up 2 bases; unmatched junction bases: 6. CDR1 and CDR2 from the germline V gene are SGHNT and YYREEE (reference sequence). The CDR3 region has the DNA TGTGCCAGCAGCTTAGGGCGGGGGAAACAAGAGACCCAGTACTTC. It yields the protein CASSLGRGKQETQYF.

V usage is TRBV6-7 and J usage is TRBJ2-5; 11 bases agree with TRBD2. TRBV6-7 is an open reading frame, and its role is uncertain. J lost 5 bases, V lost 2 bases, and 22 bases had no gene match. This CDR3 spans 21 amino acids. The CDR3 DNA reads as TGTGCCAGCAGTTACGAATACCTTGGAGGTAGCGGGAGGGCTGGGTCGGAGACCCAGTACTTC. Its protein is CASSYEYLGGSGRAGSETQYF.

The J gene is TRBJ2-1, the V gene TRBV5-1; TRBD2 is a possible D gene (5 bases). V dropped 7 bases and J dropped 0 bases, with 8 bases sitting between them. This CDR3 has 13 amino acids. Germline CDR1 is SGHRS and CDR2 is YFSETQ. The CDR3 sequence: CASGRGSYNEQFF. The DNA of the CDR3 is TGCGCCAGCGGCCGGGGCTCCTACAATGAGCAGTTCTTC.

The J gene is TRBJ2-2, the V gene TRBV10-3; weak D call: TRBD1 (6 bases). In germline, CDR1 is ENHRY, CDR2 SYGVKD. There are 14 residues in the CDR3. V was pared by 4 bases and J by 5 bases, with 11 bases between. DNA of the CDR3: TGTGCCATCAGTGCGGGACAACCAACCGGGGAGCTGTTTTTT. Its translation is CAISAGQPTGELFF.

This clone was picked up one time. The CDR3 DNA is TGTGCCAGCAGTTTAGCCAGGGGGCCCTACGAGCAGTACTTC. Encoded protein: CASSLARGPYEQYF. V usage is TRBV28 and J usage is TRBJ2-7; 8 nucleotides line up with TRBD1. This CDR3 is 14 amino acids long. Germline V CDR1 and CDR2: MDHEN, SYDVKM. V gave up 2 bases and J gave up 2 bases; unmatched junction bases: 2.

This clone was detected only once. The chain is built from TRBV5-1 and TRBJ2-3; 13 bases line up with TRBD2. The CDR3 covers 17 residues. V gave up 4 bases and J gave up 2 bases; unmatched junction bases: 7. Per the germline V gene, CDR1 is SGHRS and CDR2 is YFSETQ. CDR3 amino acids: CASSGRLAGGYTDTQYF. DNA of the CDR3: TGCGCCAGCAGCGGACGACTAGCGGGGGGCTACACAGATACGCAGTATTTT.

This clone was observed a single time. V is TRBV2 and J is TRBJ1-5, with D maybe TRBD1 (6 bases). CDR1 is SNHLY, CDR2 FYNNEI, per germline. V was clipped by 0 bases and J by 16 bases, with 19 bases between them. The CDR3 is made up of 14 amino acids. The CDR3 here is CASSEALRTGTQHF. For the CDR3, the DNA is TGTGCCAGCAGTGAAGCGCTTCGAACAGGGACTCAACATTTT.

Comment on this clone: Within the sample, other DNA sequences also encode this same CDR3. The chain uses TRBV18 and TRBJ1-5; 9 bases align to TRBD1. The junction had 2 bases not matched to a gene; V was cut back by 3 bases and J by 5 bases. The CDR3 runs to 14 residues. Germline CDR1 is KGHSH and CDR2 is LQKENI. Written as DNA, the CDR3 is TGTGCCAGCTCACCCGGGACAGGGTATCAGCCCCAGCATTTT. Amino acid sequence: CASSPGTGYQPQHF.

The CDR3 bases are TGTGCCATCAGTGTCTTCCGGGGTACTGAAGCTTTCTTT. Translating it yields CAISVFRGTEAFF. V usage is TRBV10-3 and J usage is TRBJ1-1; D is unclear. The V and J ends lost 4 bases and 5 bases respectively, with 11 bases between them. Germline V gives CDR1 ENHRY, CDR2 SYGVKD. The CDR3 is made up of 13 amino acids.

The chain uses TRBV7-2 and TRBJ2-7; D may be TRBD2 (6 bases). The CDR3 contains 17 residues. Between the trimmed V and J ends, which lost 4 bases and 4 bases, there was a span of 23 bases. The germline V gene has CDR1 SGHTA and CDR2 FQGNSA. This CDR3 reads CASSSTLAGTHSYEQYF. The CDR3, as DNA: TGTGCCAGCAGCTCCACCTTAGCTGGGACTCATTCTTACGAGCAGTACTTC.

The J gene is TRBJ2-7, the V gene TRBV28; maybe TRBD2 (6 bases). CDR3 length: 13 amino acids. The germline CDR1 and CDR2 sequences are MDHEN and SYDVKM. The V and J ends lost 2 bases and 3 bases respectively, with 8 bases between them. The CDR3 nucleotides are TGTGCCAGCAGTTTAGGGGAGGACTACGAGCAGTACTTC. It translates to CASSLGEDYEQYF.

V gene TRBV9 combines with J gene TRBJ1-3; D gene ambiguous. Germline loops: CDR1 SGDLS, CDR2 YYNGEE. The CDR3 has 15 residues. The V gene lost 3 bases and the J gene lost 0 bases, with 10 bases spanning the gap. The CDR3 reads CASSATLSSGNTIYF. In DNA, the CDR3 is TGTGCCAGCAGCGCGACCCTGAGCTCTGGAAACACCATATATTTT. Full variable domain (outside the CDR3, taken from reference TRBV9 and TRBJ1-3): DSGVTQTPKHLITATGQRVTLRCSPRSGDLSVYWYQQSLDQGLQFLIQYYNGEERAKGNILERFSAQQFPDLHSELNLSSLELGDSALYFCASSATLSSGNTIYFGEGSWLTVV.

This chain joins TRBV5-6 and TRBJ2-7; D is unclear. Looked up from germline, CDR1 is SGHDT and CDR2 is YYEEEE. V was clipped by 1 base and J by 8 bases, with 16 bases between them. This CDR3 contains 14 residues. CDR3 in amino acids: CASSLKELVKQQYF. As DNA, the CDR3 is TGTGCCAGCAGCTTGAAGGAGCTAGTAAAGCAGCAGTACTTC.

Of note for this clone: The sample contains more than one DNA sequence encoding this CDR3. The rearrangement links TRBV18 to TRBJ2-5; TRBD2 matches 7 bases. Looked up from germline, CDR1 is KGHSH and CDR2 is LQKENI. This CDR3 is built from 13 residues. Trimming at V came to 1 base and at J to 5 bases, leaving 1 base not matched to a gene. CDR3 bases: TGTGCCAGCTCACCACTAGCGGGCGAGACCCAGTACTTC. Translation gives CASSPLAGETQYF.

This chain connects TRBV6-6 to TRBJ1-2; D possibly corresponds to TRBD1 (6 bases). This CDR3 region has 15 residues. The V end lost 5 bases, the J end lost 8 bases, and 21 bases lay between the germline ends. Per the germline V gene, CDR1 is MNHNY and CDR2 is SVGAGI (reference sequence). CDR3 DNA sequence: TGTGCCAGCAGTAGCGTGACAGGAGCTAGTGGCGGCTACACCTTC. Protein sequence: CASSSVTGASGGYTF.

This clone was detected once. V and J are TRBV7-9 and TRBJ1-2, with a possible D match to TRBD1 (5 bases). Trimming cost V 6 bases and J 8 bases, with 19 bases left between them. Germline V CDR1 and CDR2: SEHNR, FQNEAQ (reference sequence). The CDR3 runs to 14 residues. CDR3 sequence reads: CASRRGLTSEGYTF. CDR3 DNA: TGTGCCAGCAGACGGGGACTGACCTCGGAGGGCTACACCTTC. Looking up the rest from reference TRBV7-9 and TRBJ1-2 gives the full variable domain: DTGVSQNPRHKITKRGQNVTFRCDPISEHNRLYWYRQTLGQGPEFLTYFQNEAQLEKSRLLSDRFSAERPKGSFSTLEIQRTEQGDSAMYLCASRRGLTSEGYTFGSGTRLTVV.

This rearrangement joins TRBV6-1 to TRBJ1-2; D is uncertain. The length of the CDR3 is 11 residues. The V gene's germline CDR1 is MNHNS and CDR2 SASEGT. Here the CDR3 reads CATVVGYGYTF. The CDR3 coding sequence is TGTGCAACCGTGGTTGGCTATGGCTACACCTTC.

This clone showed up just a few times. The genes are TRBV19 and TRBJ1-1; weak D call: TRBD1 (5 bases). Germline V gene lookup returns CDR1 LNHDA and CDR2 SQIVND (reference sequence). The CDR3 consists of 15 residues. V lost 4 bases and J 3 bases, leaving 15 bases between the germline ends. For the CDR3, the DNA is TGTGCCAGTAGTACGGTCAGGGTCTTGCACACTGAAGCTTTCTTT. Residues: CASSTVRVLHTEAFF.

In regard to this clone: The sample contains more than one DNA sequence encoding this CDR3. CDR3 residues: CASSPPGTGAYEQYF. The DNA of the CDR3 is TGTGCCAGCTCACCGCCAGGGACAGGGGCCTACGAGCAGTACTTC. The V gene is TRBV18, the J gene TRBJ2-7; 10 nucleotides match TRBD1. The CDR3 consists of 15 residues. Germline lookup yields CDR1 KGHSH and CDR2 LQKENI. With 3 bases clipped from V and 2 bases from J, the junction kept 4 bases outside the gene matches. The full variable domain, with the rest looked up from reference TRBV18 and TRBJ2-7, is NAGVMQNPRHLVRRRGQEARLRCSPMKGHSHVYWYRQLPEEGLKFMVYLQKENIIDESGMPKERFSAEFPKEGPSILRIQQVVRGDSAAYFCASSPPGTGAYEQYFGPGTRLTVT.

The V gene is TRBV28, the J gene TRBJ1-3; 8 bases fit TRBD1. The length of the CDR3 is 15 residues. Trimming took 6 bases from V and 6 from J; bases not matched to a gene: 10. Germline V CDR1 and CDR2: MDHEN, SYDVKM. The chain's CDR3 is CASRVPGQGKNTIYF. CDR3 sequence (DNA): TGTGCCAGCAGAGTCCCCGGACAGGGAAAAAACACCATATATTTT.

The gene calls are TRBV5-1 and TRBJ2-3; 9 bases align to TRBD2. The ends lost 4 bases at V and 3 bases at J; junction bases unmatched: 12. This CDR3 comprises 17 residues. CDR1 SGHRS and CDR2 YFSETQ come from the germline V gene. The CDR3 region is CASSLEGASGVTDTQYF. CDR3 DNA sequence: TGCGCCAGCAGCCTGGAGGGGGCTAGCGGGGTTACAGATACGCAGTATTTT.

The chain joins TRBV27 to TRBJ2-7; TRBD2 matches at 10 bases. V trimming: 4 bases; J trimming: 2 bases; junction bases outside the gene matches: 5. CDR1 MNHEY and CDR2 SMNVEV come from the germline V gene (reference sequence). This CDR3 has 15 amino acids. The CDR3 nucleotides are TGTGCCAGCAGTTCCATAGCGGGGGGTACCTACGAGCAGTACTTC. Encoded protein: CASSSIAGGTYEQYF.

The chain uses TRBV30 and TRBJ2-3; D is perhaps TRBD1 or TRBD2 (5 bases each). CDR3 length equals 13 residues. V gave up 7 bases and J gave up 2 bases, with 13 bases separating them. The germline V gene encodes CDR1 GTSNPN and CDR2 SVGIG (reference sequence). CDR3 bases: TGTGCCTTACGGGGCTCAGCCACAGATACGCAGTATTTT. Translating it yields CALRGSATDTQYF. The full variable domain, in which reference TRBV30 and TRBJ2-3 provide the parts outside the CDR3, is SQTIHQWPATLVQPVGSPLSLECTVEGTSNPNLYWYRQAAGRGLQLLFYSVGIGQISSEVPQNLSASRPQDRQFILSSKKLLLSDSGFYLCALRGSATDTQYFGPGTRLTVL.

The chain recombines TRBV15 with TRBJ1-5, with 7 bases matching TRBD1. The CDR3 covers 16 residues. V dropped 1 base and J dropped 4; count of bases not matched to a gene: 7. CDR1 is LNHNV, CDR2 YYDKDF, per germline (reference sequence). The CDR3 region is CATSRAGTAPNQPQHF. For the CDR3, the DNA is TGTGCCACCAGCAGAGCCGGGACAGCTCCTAATCAGCCCCAGCATTTT.